The clone carrying this TCR beta chain was seen at least ten times. Its antigen is currently unknown. These data come from a study of response to subunit inactivated influenza vaccine. Findings and caveats of the study: The authors proposed limited new T cell recruitment per seasonal influenza vaccination.

TCRdb redid the calling of the RT-PCR reads with MiXCR, one entry per CDR3 protein. The table records hundreds of thousands of distinct CDR3 sequences, approximately 15% of them present only once. This TCR was sampled from a man in his fifties or sixties who received an inactivated influenza vaccine. The sample was PBMCs from blood, taken about 13 days after vaccination.

The CDR3 protein is CASSLANTLNTEAFF. In DNA form, the CDR3 reads TGTGCCAGCAGCTTAGCCAACACTTTGAACACTGAAGCTTTCTTT. The rearrangement joins TRBV7-9 to TRBJ1-1; D not resolved. Trimming shortened V by 0 bases and J by 0 bases, and 8 bases separated the two germline ends. Germline V CDR1 and CDR2: SEHNR, FQNEAQ (reference sequence). The CDR3 has 15 residues.